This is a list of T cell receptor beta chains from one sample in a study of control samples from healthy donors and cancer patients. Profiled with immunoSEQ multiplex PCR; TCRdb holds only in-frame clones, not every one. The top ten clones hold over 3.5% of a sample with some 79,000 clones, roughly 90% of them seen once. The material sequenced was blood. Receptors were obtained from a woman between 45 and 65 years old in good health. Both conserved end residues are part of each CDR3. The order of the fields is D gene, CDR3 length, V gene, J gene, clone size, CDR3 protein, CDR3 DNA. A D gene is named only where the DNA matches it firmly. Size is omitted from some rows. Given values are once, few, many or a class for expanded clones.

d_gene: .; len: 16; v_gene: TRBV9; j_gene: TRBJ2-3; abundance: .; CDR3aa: CASSVDEGGRTDTQYF; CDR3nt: TGTGCCAGCAGCGTAGACGAGGGAGGCCGCACAGATACGCAGTATTTT
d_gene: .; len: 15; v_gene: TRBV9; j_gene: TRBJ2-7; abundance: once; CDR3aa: CASSAVGGSSYEQYF; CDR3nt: TGTGCCAGCAGCGCTGTTGGGGGGAGCTCCTACGAGCAGTACTTC
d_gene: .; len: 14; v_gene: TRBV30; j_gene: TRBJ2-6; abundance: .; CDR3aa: CAWAVGAGANVLTF; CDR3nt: TGTGCCTGGGCTGTGGGAGCTGGGGCCAACGTCCTGACTTTC
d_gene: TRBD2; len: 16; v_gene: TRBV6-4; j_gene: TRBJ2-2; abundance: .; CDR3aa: CASSDMAGARPGELFF; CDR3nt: TGTGCCAGCAGTGACATGGCGGGAGCTAGGCCCGGGGAGCTGTTTTTT
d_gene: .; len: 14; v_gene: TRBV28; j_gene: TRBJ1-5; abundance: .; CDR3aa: CASRPSGGNQPQHF; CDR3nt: TGTGCCAGCAGGCCCTCGGGTGGCAATCAGCCCCAGCATTTT
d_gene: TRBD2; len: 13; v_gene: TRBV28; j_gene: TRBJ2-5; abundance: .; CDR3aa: CASERERRETQYF; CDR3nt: TGTGCCAGCGAGCGGGAGAGGCGGGAGACCCAGTACTTC
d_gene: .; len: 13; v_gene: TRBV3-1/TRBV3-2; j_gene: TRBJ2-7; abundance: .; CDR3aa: CASSQDSLYEQYF; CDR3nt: TGTGCCAGCAGCCAAGACAGTTTGTACGAGCAGTACTTC
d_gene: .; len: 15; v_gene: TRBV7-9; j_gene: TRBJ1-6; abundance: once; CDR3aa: CASSWVKGGDSPLHF; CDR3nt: TGTGCCAGCAGCTGGGTTAAAGGAGGGGATTCACCCCTCCACTTT
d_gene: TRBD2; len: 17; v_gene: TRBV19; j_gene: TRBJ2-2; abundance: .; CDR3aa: CASIPTSGRAYTGELFF; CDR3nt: TGTGCCAGTATCCCCACTAGCGGGAGGGCATACACCGGGGAGCTGTTTTTT
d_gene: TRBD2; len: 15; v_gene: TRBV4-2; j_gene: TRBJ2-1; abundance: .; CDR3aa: CASSEGLADYNEQFF; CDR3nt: TGTGCCAGCAGCGAAGGACTAGCCGACTACAATGAGCAGTTCTTC
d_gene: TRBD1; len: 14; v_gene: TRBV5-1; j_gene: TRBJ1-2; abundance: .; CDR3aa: CASSVDRGGHGYTF; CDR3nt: TGCGCCAGCAGCGTGGACAGGGGAGGGCATGGCTACACCTTC